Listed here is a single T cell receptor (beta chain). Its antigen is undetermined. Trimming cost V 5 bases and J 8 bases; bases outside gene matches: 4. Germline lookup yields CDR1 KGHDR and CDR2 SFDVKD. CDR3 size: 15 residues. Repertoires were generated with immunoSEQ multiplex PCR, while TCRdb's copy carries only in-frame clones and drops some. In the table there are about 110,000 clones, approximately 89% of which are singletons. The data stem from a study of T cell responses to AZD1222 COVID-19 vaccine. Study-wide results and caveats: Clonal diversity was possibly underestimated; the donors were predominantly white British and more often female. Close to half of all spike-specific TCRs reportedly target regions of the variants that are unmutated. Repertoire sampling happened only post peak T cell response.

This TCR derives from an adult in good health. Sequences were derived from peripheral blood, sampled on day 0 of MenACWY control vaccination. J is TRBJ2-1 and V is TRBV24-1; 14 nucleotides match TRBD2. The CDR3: CATSVRLAGGDEQFF. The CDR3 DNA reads TGTGCCACCAGTGTAAGACTAGCGGGGGGGGATGAGCAGTTCTTC.